One and the same sample provided the 22 T cell receptor beta chains below, sequenced in a study of blood T cell repertoires in COVID-19. Produced via immunoSEQ multiplex PCR; TCRdb's table is partial and in-frame only. The sample includes about 140,000 clones, around three quarters of them seen just once. What was sequenced was peripheral blood. The receptors come from a man in his sixties with acute or convalescent COVID-19.

The sample holds one count of this clone. V gene TRBV27 combines with J gene TRBJ2-3; 8 bases align to TRBD2. The CDR3 contains 18 residues. After removal of 1 base from V and 0 bases from J, the junction contained 9 bases not matched to a gene. The germline gives CDR1 MNHEY, CDR2 SMNVEV (reference sequence). The CDR3 reads CASSLWYGAGASTDTQYF. In DNA form, the CDR3 reads TGTGCCAGCAGTTTATGGTACGGAGCGGGGGCTAGCACAGATACGCAGTATTTT.

The chain is built from TRBV6-5 and TRBJ1-2, with D possibly matching TRBD1 (6 bases). The CDR3 contains 15 residues. Germline CDR1 is MNHEY and CDR2 is SVGAGI. Trimming took 1 base from V and 2 from J, leaving 11 bases between them. The CDR3 DNA sequence: TGTGCCAGCAGTTACTGGGCAGGGGACAACTATGGCTACACCTTC. Translation: CASSYWAGDNYGYTF.

This clone was picked up a small number of times. J is TRBJ1-5 and V is TRBV12-3 or TRBV12-4, with D uncertain. The CDR3 is made up of 13 amino acids. Trimming shortened V by 7 bases and J by 4 bases, and 11 bases separated the two germline ends. DNA for the CDR3: TGTGCCAGCACTACCACAGAGAATCAGCCCCAGCATTTT. It is translated as CASTTTENQPQHF.

The table lists this clone with a count of one. V and J are TRBV30 and TRBJ1-2; TRBD1 matches 9 bases. The germline V gene encodes CDR1 GTSNPN and CDR2 SVGIG (reference sequence). Trimming took 5 bases from V and 8 from J; bases not matched to a gene: 6. The CDR3 is made up of 12 amino acids. The CDR3 loop is CAWGWDREGYTF. CDR3 nucleotide sequence: TGTGCCTGGGGCTGGGACAGGGAAGGCTACACCTTC.

The V and J genes are TRBV9 and TRBJ2-5; D is possibly TRBD1 (5 bases). The CDR3 runs to 19 residues. Germline V gene sequence: CDR1 SGDLS, CDR2 YYNGEE. Trimming pared 1 base from V and 0 bases from J, leaving 22 bases between. In nucleotides, the CDR3 is TGTGCCAGCAGCGTATCGGTGGGTAGGGGAAACAGTGACCAAGAGACCCAGTACTTC. It translates to CASSVSVGRGNSDQETQYF.

This chain joins TRBV9 and TRBJ1-6, with 9 positions matching TRBD1. Germline V gene lookup returns CDR1 SGDLS and CDR2 YYNGEE. The CDR3 has 15 residues. With 3 bases clipped from V and 7 bases from J, the junction kept 5 bases outside the gene matches. The CDR3 sequence is CASSGPGQGNSPLHF. The CDR3 region has the DNA TGTGCCAGCAGCGGCCCGGGACAGGGCAATTCACCCCTCCACTTT.

The chain employs TRBV15 and TRBJ2-2; D not certain. Germline values: CDR1 LNHNV, CDR2 YYDKDF (reference sequence). With 6 bases removed from V and 0 bases from J, the gap between germline ends came to 5 bases. The CDR3 runs 13 residues. In DNA form, the CDR3 reads TGTGCCACCAGTCCTGCGAACACCGGGGAGCTGTTTTTT. Its protein is CATSPANTGELFF.

The V and J genes are TRBV2 and TRBJ2-1, with TRBD1 matching 12 bases. Germline-derived CDR1 and CDR2 are SNHLY and FYNNEI. Unmatched junction bases numbered 4, after V lost 8 bases and J lost 8 bases. This CDR3 comprises 13 residues. The CDR3 is CASGGTGGHEQFF. Written as DNA, the CDR3 is TGTGCCAGCGGTGGGACAGGGGGCCATGAGCAGTTCTTC.

V gene TRBV6-1 combines with J gene TRBJ2-3; TRBD1 matches at 8 bases. The CDR3 runs 17 residues. Germline CDR1 is MNHNS and CDR2 is SASEGT. With V trimmed by 4 bases and J by 3 bases, 12 bases remained unmatched. CDR3 protein: CASSVTPGGARTDTQYF. The CDR3 DNA is TGTGCCAGCAGTGTAACGCCAGGGGGCGCTCGGACAGATACGCAGTATTTT.

The rearrangement uses TRBV4-2 and TRBJ2-3; no clear D gene. Germline V gives CDR1 LGHNA, CDR2 YNFKEQ. The CDR3 is made up of 11 amino acids. Trimming removed 5 bases at V and 9 bases at J, with 9 bases between. CDR3 DNA sequence: TGTGCCAGCAGCTCACCGGAGACGCAGTATTTT. Protein sequence: CASSSPETQYF.

The gene calls are TRBV6-2 or TRBV6-3 and TRBJ1-2; no reliable D call. The CDR3 has 13 amino acids. V was trimmed by 5 bases and J by 8 bases, leaving 15 bases between them. The germline CDR1 and CDR2 sequences are MNHEY and SVGEGT. The CDR3 coding sequence is TGTGCCAGCAGTGACCCAGGAGGTATCGGCTACACCTTC. This sequence encodes CASSDPGGIGYTF.

This clone was recorded a few times. The chain couples TRBV25-1 to TRBJ2-7; TRBD2 is a possible D gene (6 bases). The length of the CDR3 is 12 residues. V lost 3 bases and J lost 8, with 11 bases in between. CDR1 is MGHDK and CDR2 is SYGVNS in the germline V gene. The CDR3 spells CASSDLASQQYF. CDR3 nucleotides: TGTGCCAGCAGTGATCTAGCGTCCCAGCAGTACTTC.

V is TRBV19 and J is TRBJ1-3; D possibly corresponds to TRBD1 (5 bases). Germline CDR1 and CDR2: LNHDA and SQIVND (reference sequence). The CDR3 runs 14 residues. V lost 10 bases to trimming and J lost 4 bases, with 17 bases between them. The CDR3 loop is CATSGRAVGNTIYF. CDR3 in DNA: TGTGCCACCTCCGGCAGGGCGGTGGGAAACACCATATATTTT.

V is TRBV4-2 and J is TRBJ2-3; 9 nucleotides align to TRBD2. V was pared by 0 bases and J by 4 bases, with 5 bases of the junction left unmatched. Germline CDR1 is LGHNA and CDR2 is YNFKEQ. CDR3 length: 16 residues. The CDR3 here is CASSQDLTSGSDTQYF. Here the CDR3 DNA reads TGTGCCAGCAGCCAAGATCTGACTAGCGGATCAGATACGCAGTATTTT.

The J gene is TRBJ2-7, the V gene TRBV7-9; 10 positions agree with TRBD1. This CDR3 comprises 14 residues. V shed 1 base, J shed 6 bases, and the junction held 3 bases outside the gene matches. Germline-derived CDR1 and CDR2 are SEHNR and FQNEAQ (reference sequence). CDR3 in amino acids: CASSLGQGASEQYF. The CDR3 region has the DNA TGTGCCAGCAGCTTAGGACAGGGGGCTAGCGAGCAGTACTTC.

This clone was observed a handful of times. This rearrangement joins TRBV2 to TRBJ1-2, with a possible D match to TRBD1 (6 bases). Germline V CDR1 and CDR2: SNHLY, FYNNEI. V lost 7 bases and J lost 6, with 12 bases in between. The CDR3 totals 12 residues. In DNA, the CDR3 is TGTGCCAGCACCCCCGGGGGGCATGGCTACACCTTC. The encoded protein is CASTPGGHGYTF.

The chain carries TRBV9 and TRBJ2-3; 10 bases map to TRBD2. Germline V lookup: CDR1 SGDLS, CDR2 YYNGEE. The CDR3 spans 17 residues. The V segment lost 5 bases and the J segment 4 bases; nucleotides outside the gene matches: 13. CDR3 DNA: TGTGCCAGCAGGGGGGAGGCTAGCGGGAGAGATGCAGATACGCAGTATTTT. It yields the protein CASRGEASGRDADTQYF.

CDR3 region: CASSQETPGTGANVLTF. Written as DNA, the CDR3 is TGTGCCAGCAGCCAAGAAACCCCAGGAACTGGGGCCAACGTCCTGACTTTC. The genes are TRBV3-1 (or the pseudogene TRBV3-2) and TRBJ2-6; D unclear. The length of the CDR3 is 17 residues. Trimming cost V 0 bases and J 2 bases, with 11 bases left between them. The germline V gene has CDR1 LGHDT and CDR2 YNNKEL (reference sequence).

The chain recombines TRBV7-3 with TRBJ1-2, with 9 bases lining up with TRBD1. V lost 3 bases to trimming and J lost 6 bases; unmatched junction nucleotides: 8. This CDR3 spans 15 amino acids. Germline lookup yields CDR1 SGHTA and CDR2 FQGTGA. The DNA for the CDR3 is TGTGCCAGCAGCTTGGGGGGACAGGGAGGGAATGGCTACACCTTC. Translated: CASSLGGQGGNGYTF.

As DNA, the CDR3 is TGTGCCAGCAATTCCGCCGGGACAGGGAGTACCGGGGAGCTGTTTTTT. It yields the protein CASNSAGTGSTGELFF. The chain recombines TRBV27 with TRBJ2-2; TRBD1 matches 9 bases. Germline V gene data show CDR1 as MNHEY and CDR2 as SMNVEV (reference sequence). The CDR3 runs to 16 residues. V was pared by 7 bases and J by 5 bases, with 11 bases of the junction left unmatched.

This sequence joins TRBV3-1 (or the pseudogene TRBV3-2) and TRBJ1-1, with D unclear. The CDR3 runs to 13 residues. V was cut by 1 base and J by 4 bases, with 7 bases left in between. Germline V CDR1 and CDR2: LGHDT, YNNKEL (reference sequence). The CDR3 bases are TGTGCCAGCAGCCAAGTGGCTAGCACTGAAGCTTTCTTT. Protein sequence: CASSQVASTEAFF.

This clone came up once. The chain combines TRBV6-5 with TRBJ2-2; tentative D call: TRBD2 (6 bases). Germline-derived CDR1 and CDR2 are MNHEY and SVGAGI. This CDR3 is built from 16 residues. The ends were cut back, 0 bases at V and 5 bases at J, with 13 bases in the middle. This CDR3 is CASSYSGLLSTGELFF. CDR3 coding DNA: TGTGCCAGCAGTTACTCGGGACTCTTGAGTACCGGGGAGCTGTTTTTT.